This is a list of T cell receptor beta chains from one sample in a study of shared clonotypes between healthy human individuals. Data came from immunoSEQ multiplex PCR; TCRdb stores just in-frame clones and leaves some out. The repertoire includes over 2,000,000 clones, over 85% of them detected once, and more than 1.5% sits in the top ten. What was sequenced was naive CD8+ T cells from PBMCs. The receptors shown here come from a man in his late teens or twenties in good health. Some clones in this sample may be carry-over from other donors' samples. CDR3s include the opening cysteine and the closing phenylalanine or tryptophan. The D gene is left open where the match is weak. Expanded clones are given a class, and other clones once, few, many or no size at all.

TRBV28	.	TRBJ2-3	TRBD1	CASSYSDRSSTDTQYF	TGTGCCAGCAGTTATTCGGACAGGAGCAGCACAGATACGCAGTATTTT
TRBV2	.	TRBJ2-3	TRBD2	CASSARLAATDTQYF	TGTGCCAGCAGTGCCCGACTAGCGGCCACAGATACGCAGTATTTT
TRBV10-2	.	TRBJ2-2	TRBD1	CASRLDRGRGTGELFF	TGCGCCAGCAGGCTAGACAGGGGGCGAGGTACCGGGGAGCTGTTTTTT
TRBV25-1	once	TRBJ2-1	TRBD2	CASRETSGTYNEQFF	TGTGCCAGCAGAGAGACTAGCGGGACCTACAATGAGCAGTTCTTC
TRBV13	.	TRBJ2-1	TRBD2	CASSPTSGKVNEQFF	TGTGCCAGCAGCCCAACTAGCGGGAAGGTCAATGAGCAGTTCTTC
TRBV9	.	TRBJ2-1	TRBD1	CASNPGQSYNEQFF	TGTGCCAGCAATCCGGGACAGTCTTACAATGAGCAGTTCTTC
TRBV7-9	.	TRBJ1-2	.	CASSPTESYGYTF	TGTGCCAGCAGCCCGACCGAAAGCTATGGCTACACCTTC
TRBV6-5	.	TRBJ2-2	.	CASSSSSPPGELFF	TGTGCCAGCAGCTCGTCCTCCCCCCCGGGGGAGCTGTTTTTT
TRBV6-6	.	TRBJ2-3	.	CASSPGEGPDTQYF	TGTGCCAGCAGTCCGGGTGAGGGGCCAGATACGCAGTATTTT
TRBV28	.	TRBJ2-2	.	CASSLRTIELTGELFF	TGTGCCAGCAGTTTAAGGACAATAGAGTTGACCGGGGAGCTGTTTTTT
TRBV27	.	TRBJ1-5	.	CASSLQSNQPQHF	TGTGCCAGCAGTTTGCAAAGCAATCAGCCCCAGCATTTT
TRBV7-6	.	TRBJ1-3	TRBD1	CASSSTYPRDSSGNTIYF	TGTGCCAGCAGCTCTACCTACCCCCGGGACAGCTCTGGAAACACCATATATTTT
TRBV27	.	TRBJ2-7	TRBD1	CASSFYQGAYEQYF	TGTGCCAGCAGTTTCTACCAGGGGGCCTACGAGCAGTACTTC
TRBV15	once	TRBJ2-1	.	CATRGGMNEQFF	TGTGCCACCAGGGGGGGTATGAATGAGCAGTTCTTC
TRBV4-1	.	TRBJ2-7	.	CASSQDFSYEQYF	TGCGCCAGCAGCCAAGATTTTTCCTACGAGCAGTACTTC
TRBV7-9	.	TRBJ2-7	.	CASSNYRVGHEQYF	TGTGCCAGCAGCAACTACAGGGTAGGCCACGAGCAGTACTTC
TRBV7-8	.	TRBJ1-2	.	CASTIDPGYGYTF	TGTGCCAGCACCATCGACCCCGGCTATGGCTACACCTTC
TRBV5-5	.	TRBJ1-1	.	CASSLLMTEAFF	TGTGCCAGCAGCTTGCTGATGACTGAAGCTTTCTTT
TRBV27	once	TRBJ2-7	TRBD2	CASRPRESHYEQYF	TGTGCCAGCAGACCGCGGGAGAGTCACTACGAGCAGTACTTC
TRBV15	.	TRBJ2-1	.	CATSTRLRSSFNEQFF	TGTGCCACCAGCACCCGACTACGCTCTTCGTTCAATGAGCAGTTCTTC
TRBV2	.	TRBJ2-3	TRBD1	CASSDRGQDTDTQYF	TGTGCCAGCAGTGACAGGGGGCAAGACACAGATACGCAGTATTTT
TRBV6-6	.	TRBJ2-3	TRBD2	CASSGPGLARTDTQYF	TGTGCCAGCAGTGGTCCGGGACTAGCGAGAACAGATACGCAGTATTTT
TRBV19	.	TRBJ2-6	.	CASSDTTGLAGANVLTF	TGTGCCAGTAGCGACACAACGGGTCTGGCTGGGGCCAACGTCCTGACTTTC
TRBV7-9	.	TRBJ1-2	.	CASSLGLAKYGYTF	TGTGCCAGCAGCCTAGGGCTGGCGAAGTATGGCTACACCTTC
TRBV28	.	TRBJ2-1	.	CASSLSAVLPRNEQFF	TGTGCCAGCAGTTTATCTGCTGTCCTCCCCCGGAATGAGCAGTTCTTC
TRBV6-8	.	TRBJ2-1	TRBD2	CASSYSYLAGSSYNEQFF	TGTGCCAGCAGTTACTCTTACCTAGCGGGTAGCTCCTACAATGAGCAGTTCTTC
TRBV28	once	TRBJ1-1	TRBD1	CASRPGQGQEAFF	TGTGCCAGCAGGCCGGGACAGGGCCAAGAAGCTTTCTTT
TRBV15	few	TRBJ2-7	.	CATSRGTGAGTYEQYF	TGTGCCACCAGCAGGGGGACGGGAGCTGGGACCTACGAGCAGTACTTC
TRBV2	.	TRBJ2-3	TRBD2	CASSESSGSADTQYF	TGTGCCAGCAGTGAATCGAGCGGGAGCGCAGATACGCAGTATTTT
TRBV4-1	.	TRBJ2-1	TRBD2	CASSGLAGHNEQFF	TGCGCCAGCAGCGGACTAGCGGGGCACAATGAGCAGTTCTTC
TRBV4-1	.	TRBJ2-4	.	CASSQDPAQDIQYF	TGCGCCAGCAGCCAAGATCCCGCGCAGGACATTCAGTACTTC
TRBV10-3	.	TRBJ2-1	.	CAISGGEPKNDNEQFF	TGTGCCATCAGTGGGGGGGAGCCTAAGAACGACAATGAGCAGTTCTTC
TRBV29-1	.	TRBJ1-2	.	CSVSAGGYYGYTF	TGCAGCGTTTCCGCGGGGGGATACTATGGCTACACCTTC
TRBV27	.	TRBJ1-1	TRBD1	CASSQRTGYTEAFF	TGTGCCAGCAGTCAAAGGACAGGGTACACTGAAGCTTTCTTT
TRBV25-1	.	TRBJ2-7	.	CASSESSLVYEQYF	TGTGCCAGCAGTGAAAGTTCGCTCGTCTACGAGCAGTACTTC
TRBV7-3	.	TRBJ2-2	.	CASSSLENTGELFF	TGTGCCAGCAGCTCACTAGAGAACACCGGGGAGCTGTTTTTT
TRBV4-2	once	TRBJ2-1	.	CASSPSSGTPWNEQFF	TGTGCCAGCAGCCCATCCTCCGGGACTCCCTGGAATGAGCAGTTCTTC
TRBV7-9	.	TRBJ2-7	.	CASSLQGGEQYF	TGTGCCAGCAGCTTACAGGGAGGCGAGCAGTACTTC
TRBV4-1	.	TRBJ1-1	.	CASSQYRAFNTEAFF	TGCGCCAGCAGCCAGTACAGGGCCTTTAACACTGAAGCTTTCTTT
TRBV2	.	TRBJ1-2	.	CASSELAWGSDNYGYTF	TGTGCCAGCAGTGAATTAGCTTGGGGCAGCGATAACTATGGCTACACCTTC
TRBV5-1	.	TRBJ2-3	TRBD2	CASSLWASGSTDTQYF	TGCGCCAGCAGCTTGTGGGCTAGCGGTAGCACAGATACGCAGTATTTT
TRBV7-8	.	TRBJ1-5	.	CASSPRWGRGSNQPQHF	TGTGCCAGCAGCCCGAGGTGGGGACGAGGGAGCAATCAGCCCCAGCATTTT
TRBV30	.	TRBJ2-3	.	CAWKPSRDPDTQYF	TGTGCCTGGAAGCCCTCTCGAGATCCAGATACGCAGTATTTT
TRBV2	.	TRBJ2-1	TRBD1	CAKRDRGHNEQFF	TGTGCCAAACGGGACAGGGGACACAATGAGCAGTTCTTC
TRBV7-7	.	TRBJ2-2	.	CATPLAVDGGELFF	TGTGCCACTCCGCTGGCGGTAGATGGCGGGGAGCTGTTTTTT
TRBV7-9	.	TRBJ1-5	.	CASSFGGNQPQHF	TGTGCCAGCAGCTTTGGGGGGAATCAGCCCCAGCATTTT
TRBV14	.	TRBJ2-7	.	CASSLLGPGGLSYEQYF	TGTGCCAGCAGCCTCTTGGGTCCGGGTGGCCTTTCCTACGAGCAGTACTTC
TRBV6-5	.	TRBJ2-1	.	CASSYDANNEQFF	TGTGCCAGCAGTTACGATGCCAACAATGAGCAGTTCTTC
TRBV30	.	TRBJ1-2	.	CAWGGRNGYTF	TGTGCCTGGGGGGGGCGGAATGGCTACACCTTC
TRBV7-9	.	TRBJ2-1	TRBD1	CASRPRQGELVNEQFF	TGTGCCAGCAGGCCCAGACAGGGGGAGTTGGTCAATGAGCAGTTCTTC
TRBV5-6	.	TRBJ2-7	.	CASSLGASSSEQYF	TGTGCCAGCAGCTTGGGGGCTAGCTCCTCCGAGCAGTACTTC
TRBV19	.	TRBJ1-1	.	CASSISADRLSSRGNTEAFF	TGTGCCAGTAGTATTTCAGCGGACCGCCTTTCCTCAAGGGGGAACACTGAAGCTTTCTTT
TRBV6-1	.	TRBJ1-4	.	CATVARATNEKLFF	TGTGCCACCGTAGCCCGGGCAACTAATGAAAAACTGTTTTTT
TRBV11-2	once	TRBJ1-1	TRBD1	CASIHALGQGMNTEAFF	TGTGCCAGCATCCATGCGCTTGGACAGGGGATGAACACTGAAGCTTTCTTT